This T cell receptor (beta chain) derives from a study of T cell changes during pregnancy in multiple sclerosis. Assay used: immunoSEQ multiplex PCR; TCRdb lists only in-frame clones, some missing. This sample yields tens of thousands of clones, of which 91% are seen a single time; 5% to 6.5% belongs to the top ten. There are 16 residues in the CDR3. Germline V gene lookup returns CDR1 MGHRA and CDR2 YSYEKL. Trimming cost V 0 bases and J 0 bases, with 6 bases left between them. The rearrangement uses TRBV4-1 and TRBJ2-6; D gene uncertain. The sample in question was CD8+ T cells from peripheral blood mononuclear cells, obtained in the second trimester of pregnancy. This sequence originates from a female donor with multiple sclerosis, enrolled in a pregnancy study. For the CDR3, the DNA is TGCGCCAGCAGCCAAGAACAAAACTCTGGGGCCAACGTCCTGACTTTC. Protein sequence: CASSQEQNSGANVLTF.